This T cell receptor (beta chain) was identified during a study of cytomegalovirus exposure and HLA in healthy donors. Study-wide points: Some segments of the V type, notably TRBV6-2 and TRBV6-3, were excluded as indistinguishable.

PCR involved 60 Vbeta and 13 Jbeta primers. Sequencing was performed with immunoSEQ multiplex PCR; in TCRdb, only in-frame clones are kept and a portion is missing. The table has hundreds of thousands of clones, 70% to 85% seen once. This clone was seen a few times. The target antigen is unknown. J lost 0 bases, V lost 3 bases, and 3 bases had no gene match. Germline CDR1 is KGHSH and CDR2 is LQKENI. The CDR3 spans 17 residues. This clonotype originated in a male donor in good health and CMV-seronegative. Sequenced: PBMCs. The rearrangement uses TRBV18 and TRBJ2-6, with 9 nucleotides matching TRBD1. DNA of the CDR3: TGTGCCAGCTCACCGGCGACAGGGGGCTCTGGGGCCAACGTCCTGACTTTC. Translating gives CASSPATGGSGANVLTF. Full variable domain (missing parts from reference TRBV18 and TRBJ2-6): NAGVMQNPRHLVRRRGQEARLRCSPMKGHSHVYWYRQLPEEGLKFMVYLQKENIIDESGMPKERFSAEFPKEGPSILRIQQVVRGDSAAYFCASSPATGGSGANVLTFGAGSRLTVL.